This T cell receptor beta chain was found in a study of CD8+ T cells in alopecia areata. Sequencing relied on a cDNA template that was reverse transcribed from extracted RNA. Libraries were prepared by immunoSEQ multiplex PCR; TCRdb keeps only in-frame clonotypes and omits some of them. This table holds about 30,000 clones, less than 75% found once. Concerning this clone itself: Its antigen is still unknown.

Study-wide results and caveats: Lesional scalp, especially alopecia totalis/universalis, showed higher clonality than normal scalp. Sequencing of scalp tissue also captures the resident alphabeta T cells of normal skin.

V was shortened by 0 bases and J by 4 bases, with 21 bases between the two germline ends. CDR1 MGHRA and CDR2 YSYEKL come from the germline V gene. This CDR3 contains 18 residues. Those with alopecia areata gave lesional scalp punch biopsies and peripheral blood. Both CD4+ and CD8+ T cells were separated by sorting PBMCs. Material: NKG2D-high CD8+ T cells sorted from blood. The TCR comes from a human donor with alopecia areata. The chain carries TRBV4-1 and TRBJ1-1; possibly TRBD1 for D (5 bases). CDR3 amino acids: CASSQDLGWALGGTEAFF. Here the CDR3 DNA reads TGCGCCAGCAGCCAAGACCTTGGTTGGGCCTTGGGGGGCACTGAAGCTTTCTTT.